Listed below are T cell receptor beta chains from one sample, sequenced in a study of blood T cell repertoires in COVID-19. Using immunoSEQ multiplex PCR, the repertoire was profiled, and TCRdb retains in-frame clones only, with some absent. The table has tens of thousands of clones, roughly 76% seen once; the top ten hold under 30%. The sample comprised peripheral blood. These receptors were collected from a woman between 65 and 79 years old with acute or convalescent COVID-19. The CDR3 runs from the conserved cysteine through the conserved F or W. Each record gives: J gene, V gene, CDR3 protein.

J: TRBJ1-1
V: TRBV27
CDR3: CASSLQGPQRTEAFF

J: TRBJ1-5
V: TRBV19
CDR3: CASSIVGRGEVPQHF

J: TRBJ1-2
V: TRBV7-2
CDR3: CASSPRQGANYGYTF

J: TRBJ2-5
V: TRBV5-1
CDR3: CASTLTGVQETQYF

J: TRBJ2-3
V: TRBV18
CDR3: CASSPSGDTQYF

J: TRBJ2-7
V: TRBV6-5
CDR3: CASKVGGSSYEQYF

J: TRBJ1-6
V: TRBV19
CDR3: CASSIKAPFSPLHF

J: TRBJ1-4
V: TRBV7-2
CDR3: CASSLVGRGQGEKLFF

J: TRBJ2-1
V: TRBV25-1
CDR3: CASKKGGTSGSLDEQFF

J: TRBJ1-1
V: TRBV5-1
CDR3: CASSLVAGERTEAFF

J: TRBJ2-7
V: TRBV19
CDR3: CASSKPGSNSYEQYF

J: TRBJ2-2
V: TRBV19
CDR3: CASSIGRDRPTGELFF

J: TRBJ2-2
V: TRBV7-3
CDR3: CASTLAITGELFF

J: TRBJ1-1
V: TRBV3-1/TRBV3-2
CDR3: CASSQAFANSEAFF

J: TRBJ1-6
V: TRBV7-9
CDR3: CASSRSLNSPLHF

J: TRBJ1-1
V: TRBV6-5
CDR3: CASSPGETEAFF

J: TRBJ2-1
V: TRBV7-2
CDR3: CASSLVAGATSSYNEQFF

J: TRBJ2-7
V: TRBV29-1
CDR3: CSVAGGSTYEQYF

J: TRBJ1-4
V: TRBV7-9
CDR3: CASSGDSFSSIEKLFF

J: TRBJ2-4
V: TRBV5-6
CDR3: CASSSIDRRDKAGYF